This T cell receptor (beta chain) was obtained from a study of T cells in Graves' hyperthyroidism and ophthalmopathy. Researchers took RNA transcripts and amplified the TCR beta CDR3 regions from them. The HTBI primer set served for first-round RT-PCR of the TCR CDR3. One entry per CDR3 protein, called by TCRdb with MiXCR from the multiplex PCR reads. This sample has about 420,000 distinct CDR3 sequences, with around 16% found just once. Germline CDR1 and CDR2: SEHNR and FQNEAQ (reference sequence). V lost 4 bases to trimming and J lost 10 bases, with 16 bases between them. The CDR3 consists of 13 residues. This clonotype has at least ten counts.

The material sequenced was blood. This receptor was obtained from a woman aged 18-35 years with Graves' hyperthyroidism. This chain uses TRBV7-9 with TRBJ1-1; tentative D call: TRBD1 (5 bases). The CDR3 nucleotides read TGTGCCAGCAGCTCCCGGGGACGGGTAGGAGCTTTCTTT. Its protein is CASSSRGRVGAFF.